Below, 17 T cell receptor beta chains from the same sample are listed, as sequenced in a study of blood T cell repertoires in COVID-19. The assay was immunoSEQ multiplex PCR, and TCRdb's table has in-frame clones only and misses some. This table holds about 230,000 clones, 85% to 90% found once. Sequences were obtained from PBMCs or T cells enriched from blood (not recorded which). Receptor source: a man aged 18 to 30 who had recovered from COVID-19.

This clone was counted once. The chain has TRBV12-3 or TRBV12-4 and TRBJ1-6, with D unresolved. The CDR3 covers 12 residues. V gave up 4 bases and J gave up 8 bases, with 6 bases separating them. CDR3 loop: CASSYTDSPLHF. In DNA form, the CDR3 reads TGTGCCAGCAGTTACACAGATTCACCCCTCCACTTT.

The V and J genes are TRBV14 and TRBJ1-1, with D possibly being TRBD1 (5 bases). V dropped 2 bases and J dropped 1 base, with 14 bases sitting between them. CDR3 size: 16 residues. Germline CDR1 SGHDN, CDR2 FVKESK. The chain's CDR3 is CASSQLGTGGNTEAFF. CDR3 DNA sequence: TGTGCCAGCAGCCAACTTGGCACAGGTGGGAACACTGAAGCTTTCTTT. Full variable domain (rest looked up from reference TRBV14 and TRBJ1-1): EAGVTQFPSHSVIEKGQTVTLRCDPISGHDNLYWYRRVMGKEIKFLLHFVKESKQDESGMPNNRFLAERTGGTYSTLKVQPAELEDSGVYFCASSQLGTGGNTEAFFGQGTRLTVV.

The V call is TRBV21-1, the J call TRBJ2-1; the table's D call of TRBD1 was not tested on the DNA. TRBV21-1 is recorded as a pseudogene. CDR3 size: 20 residues. DNA of the CDR3: TGTGCCAGCAGCAAAACGTATCTCGAGGGACAGGTACAAGGGTACAATGAGCAGTTCTTC. The encoded protein is CASSKTYLEGQVQGYNEQFF.

The chain employs TRBV10-2 and TRBJ2-1; the D gene is possibly TRBD1 (5 bases). Germline-derived CDR1 and CDR2 are WSHSY and SAAADI. The CDR3 has 13 amino acids. The CDR3 here is CVSRQGLGLSEFF. In DNA, the CDR3 is TGCGTGAGCAGGCAGGGCCTCGGTCTATCGGAGTTCTTC.

The CDR3 region has the DNA TGTGCCATCAGTGAACTACAGAACAGGGGGGGCGGTGGCTACACCTTC. Protein sequence: CAISELQNRGGGGYTF. The V gene is TRBV10-3, the J gene TRBJ1-2; 8 bases are shared with TRBD1. Per the germline V gene, CDR1 is ENHRY and CDR2 is SYGVKD. Trimming at V came to 3 bases and at J to 7 bases, leaving 13 bases not matched to a gene. The CDR3 is 16 amino acids.

CDR3 sequence reads: CATGWKRTGNVGYTF. CDR3 DNA sequence: TGTGCCACCGGATGGAAGAGAACAGGGAACGTTGGCTACACCTTC. This chain uses TRBV15 with TRBJ1-2, with TRBD1 as a possible D gene (6 bases). This CDR3 has 15 amino acids. V lost 8 bases and J 7 bases, leaving 23 bases between the germline ends. Germline CDR1 and CDR2: LNHNV and YYDKDF (reference sequence).

V gene TRBV15 combines with J gene TRBJ1-5, with TRBD1 matching 11 bases. Germline V gives CDR1 LNHNV, CDR2 YYDKDF (reference sequence). The CDR3 runs to 15 residues. After removal of 3 bases from V and 6 bases from J, the junction contained 4 bases not matched to a gene. The CDR3 loop reads CATSSGQGAAQPQHF. Here the CDR3 DNA reads TGTGCCACCAGCAGCGGACAGGGGGCTGCTCAGCCCCAGCATTTT.

This sequence joins TRBV5-4 and TRBJ2-7; 7 nucleotides match TRBD1. The CDR3 covers 14 residues. Germline V gives CDR1 SGHNT, CDR2 YYREEE (reference sequence). Trimming took 9 bases from V and 2 from J; bases not matched to a gene: 11. CDR3 residues: CATGDRDRAYEQYF. The CDR3 DNA sequence: TGTGCCACCGGGGACCGGGACAGAGCCTACGAGCAGTACTTC. Using reference TRBV5-4 and TRBJ2-7 for the parts outside the CDR3, the full variable domain is ETGVTQSPTHLIKTRGQQVTLRCSSQSGHNTVSWYQQALGQGPQFIFQYYREEENGRGNFPPRFSGLQFPNYSSELNVNALELDDSALYLCATGDRDRAYEQYFGPGTRLTVT.

The V gene is TRBV28, the J gene TRBJ1-2; no definite D call. The CDR3 consists of 12 residues. V shed 6 bases and J shed 7 bases, with 12 bases lying between them. In germline, CDR1 is MDHEN, CDR2 SYDVKM. The CDR3: CASSPGDSGYTF. CDR3 in DNA: TGTGCCAGCAGCCCCGGGGATAGTGGCTACACCTTC.

This chain uses TRBV18 with TRBJ1-2; TRBD1 is a possible D gene (5 bases). The CDR3 length is 15 residues. CDR1 and CDR2 from the germline V gene are KGHSH and LQKENI. V was shortened by 0 bases and J by 1 base, with 9 bases between the two germline ends. The CDR3 nucleotides read TGTGCCAGCTCACCACCGGGGCTAGTTAACTATGGCTACACCTTC. Translated: CASSPPGLVNYGYTF.

V is TRBV3-1 (or the pseudogene TRBV3-2) and J is TRBJ2-2, with D perhaps TRBD2 (6 bases). Germline CDR1 is LGHDT and CDR2 is YNNKEL (reference sequence). This CDR3 has 14 amino acids. V was trimmed by 1 base and J by 6 bases, leaving 9 bases between them. CDR3: CASSQVSGAGELFF. The CDR3 DNA reads as TGTGCCAGCAGCCAAGTATCGGGGGCCGGGGAGCTGTTTTTT.

CDR3 amino acids: CASSQRTGGVREKLFF. Written as DNA, the CDR3 is TGTGCCAGCAGCCAAAGGACTGGGGGGGTCCGGGAAAAACTGTTTTTT. The chain couples TRBV3-1 (or the pseudogene TRBV3-2) to TRBJ1-4; a possible D gene is TRBD1 (5 bases). Trimming shortened V by 2 bases and J by 8 bases, and 18 bases separated the two germline ends. The length of the CDR3 is 16 residues. Germline CDR1 is LGHDT and CDR2 is YNNKEL (reference sequence).

This clone came up once. V gene TRBV10-3 combines with J gene TRBJ2-1; 8 bases are a match to TRBD2. Germline CDR1 reads ENHRY; CDR2 reads SYGVKD. CDR3 length: 16 amino acids. V lost 10 bases, J lost 4 bases, and 15 bases stayed unmatched. CDR3 in DNA: TGTGCCACAAATGGGGGTCCGGGAGGGGTGTACAATGAGCAGTTCTTC. This gives the protein CATNGGPGGVYNEQFF.

The chain recombines TRBV10-3 with TRBJ1-2, with D maybe TRBD1 (6 bases). Germline CDR1 reads ENHRY; CDR2 reads SYGVKD. V lost 3 bases and J lost 5, with 13 bases in between. The CDR3 spans 14 residues. The CDR3 region is CAISEGPQGYGYTF. The CDR3 DNA reads TGTGCCATCAGTGAAGGGCCCCAGGGGTATGGCTACACCTTC.

The chain recombines TRBV11-2 with TRBJ2-7, with D perhaps TRBD1 (5 bases). The ends were cut back, 3 bases at V and 3 bases at J, with 9 bases in the middle. CDR1 SGHAT and CDR2 FQNNGV come from the germline V gene. The CDR3 has 13 residues. In nucleotides, the CDR3 is TGTGCCAGCAGCTTGAGTAGGGGCTACGAGCAGTACTTC. It translates to CASSLSRGYEQYF.

The chain uses TRBV23-1 and TRBJ1-5, with 7 bases matching TRBD1. TRBV23-1 carries the ORF label, with uncertain function. The CDR3 is 15 residues long. The V and J ends lost 5 bases and 2 bases, in that order; junction bases with no gene match: 6. The CDR3 here is CASSSRDRRNQPQHF. Here the CDR3 DNA reads TGCGCCAGCAGTTCCCGGGACAGACGCAATCAGCCCCAGCATTTT.

CDR3 nucleotide sequence: TGTGCCAGCTCACCACCGGCAGGCAGTTACTCCTACGAGCAGTACTTC. Translating gives CASSPPAGSYSYEQYF. V usage is TRBV18 and J usage is TRBJ2-7; D is unresolved. The germline V gene has CDR1 KGHSH and CDR2 LQKENI. The CDR3 is made up of 16 amino acids. Trimming cost V 0 bases and J 0 bases, with 12 bases left between them.